The T cell receptor (beta chain) under discussion was sequenced for a study of identifying expanded T cells in peripheral blood. The CDR3 is 13 amino acids. Germline CDR1 MNHNY, CDR2 SVGAGI (reference sequence). With 2 bases removed from V and 5 bases from J, the gap between germline ends came to 9 bases. TCRdb's copy holds only in-frame clones and misses some; the assay was immunoSEQ multiplex PCR. The sample lists tens of thousands of clones; 89% were seen once. Study-wide results and caveats: Differentially abundant clones: around 1.2 between replicates, around 16 at around 2 weeks, 19 to 20 at four. Variance in clone template counts between two-week samples significantly increased with total template count across all healthy donors.

In the case of this clone: Its antigen is unidentified.

During the collection period, no donor immune events like infections were recorded. The sample comprised blood. The TCR sequence derives from a person aged 18 to 70 in good health. This rearrangement joins TRBV6-6 to TRBJ1-1; D uncertain. CDR3 in amino acids: CASSYRGWTEAFF. The CDR3 DNA reads TGTGCCAGCAGTTACCGAGGGTGGACTGAAGCTTTCTTT.